These 20 T cell receptor beta chains were sequenced from one sample in a study of T cells in Graves' hyperthyroidism and ophthalmopathy. Amplification targeted TCR beta CDR3 regions from RNA transcripts. The HTBI primer set was used in a first-round RT-PCR of the TCR CDR3. TCRdb ran MiXCR on the multiplex PCR reads and lists one entry per CDR3 protein. The sample contains hundreds of thousands of distinct CDR3 sequences, around 20% of which appear only once. The specimen was blood. The receptors originated from a man aged 35 to 55 with Graves' ophthalmopathy.

This sequence joins TRBV28 and TRBJ2-4, with D hard to call. The CDR3 length is 14 residues. V was pared by 5 bases and J by 3 bases, with 11 bases between. Germline V gene sequence: CDR1 MDHEN, CDR2 SYDVKM. This chain's CDR3 is CASSPRHLKNIQYF. CDR3 sequence (DNA): TGTGCCAGCAGTCCCCGACATCTCAAAAACATTCAGTACTTC.

The V call is TRBV5-5, the J call TRBJ1-1, with no clear D. Germline V gene data show CDR1 as SGHKS and CDR2 as YYEKEE (reference sequence). The CDR3 sequence is 13 residues long. V was clipped by 0 bases and J by 5 bases, with 8 bases between them. CDR3 in amino acids: CASSLAIRTEAFF. The CDR3 region has the DNA TGTGCCAGCAGCTTGGCCATTCGGACTGAAGCTTTCTTT.

This clonotype has a count of ten or more. The genes are TRBV5-6 and TRBJ2-7; 8 nucleotides align to TRBD2. J gave up 0 bases and V 4 bases, and 6 bases lay outside the gene matches. The CDR3 totals 15 residues. Germline V lookup: CDR1 SGHDT, CDR2 YYEEEE. In DNA, the CDR3 is TGTGCCAGCAGCCAGGGACTAGGGGCCTCCTACGAGCAGTACTTC. Amino acid sequence: CASSQGLGASYEQYF.

The chain has TRBV9 and TRBJ2-1; 9 bases align to TRBD1. The V gene's germline CDR1 is SGDLS and CDR2 YYNGEE. The CDR3 is 15 amino acids. V gave up 0 bases and J gave up 8 bases; unmatched junction bases: 6. The CDR3 DNA is TGTGCCAGCAGCGTAGCTGGGACAGGGTGGTATGAGCAGTTCTTC. Translating gives CASSVAGTGWYEQFF.

This clonotype was seen repeatedly, ten times or more. This chain connects TRBV30 to TRBJ1-5; TRBD1 is a possible D gene (5 bases). Trimming stripped 2 bases from V and 4 bases from J, with 15 bases between. The CDR3 loop spans 15 amino acids. The germline V gene has CDR1 GTSNPN and CDR2 SVGIG (reference sequence). The CDR3 bases are TGTGCCTGGAGTCCTCGGACACGGGGGAATCAGCCCCAGCATTTT. It specifies CAWSPRTRGNQPQHF.

Only a few counts were recorded for this clonotype. The chain has TRBV5-1 and TRBJ1-1; weak D call: TRBD1 (5 bases). The CDR3 is 15 residues long. Germline loops: CDR1 SGHRS, CDR2 YFSETQ. V lost 4 bases and J 1 base, leaving 14 bases between the germline ends. Here the CDR3 reads CASSPTGQKNTEAFF. The CDR3 bases are TGCGCCAGCAGCCCGACGGGGCAGAAGAACACTGAAGCTTTCTTT.

This clonotype was found a few times. The V and J genes are TRBV2 and TRBJ1-2; the D is unclear. Trimming removed 2 bases from V and 6 bases from J, with 13 bases in between. The CDR3 covers 14 residues. In germline, CDR1 is SNHLY, CDR2 FYNNEI. The CDR3 sequence: CASSERLGSDGYTF. CDR3 in DNA: TGTGCCAGCAGTGAACGATTAGGCAGCGATGGCTACACCTTC.

The chain carries TRBV7-6 and TRBJ1-3; D possibly corresponds to TRBD1 (6 bases). The germline CDR1 and CDR2 sequences are SGHVS and FNYEAQ. The CDR3 totals 20 residues. Trimming took off 1 base at V and 2 bases at J, with 24 bases between the two ends. The CDR3 sequence is CASSLVSRGLIKSPGNTIYF. CDR3 DNA sequence: TGTGCCAGCAGCTTAGTCTCCCGGGGGCTAATTAAATCCCCTGGAAACACCATATATTTT. Using reference TRBV7-6 and TRBJ1-3 for the parts outside the CDR3, the full variable domain is GAGVSQSPRYKVTKRGQDVALRCDPISGHVSLYWYRQALGQGPEFLTYFNYEAQQDKSGLPNDRFSAERPEGSISTLTIQRTEQRDSAMYRCASSLVSRGLIKSPGNTIYFGEGSWLTVV.

The chain links TRBV5-1 to TRBJ2-1, with D hard to call. Germline V gene lookup returns CDR1 SGHRS and CDR2 YFSETQ. Trimming stripped 5 bases from V and 6 bases from J, with 6 bases between. This CDR3 region has 11 residues. This CDR3 reads CASRRSNEQFF. As DNA, the CDR3 is TGCGCCAGCAGACGTAGCAATGAGCAGTTCTTC.

This clonotype was found a few times. The genes are TRBV5-1 and TRBJ1-1; no firm D call. CDR1 is SGHRS and CDR2 is YFSETQ in the germline V gene. V lost 3 bases and J 8 bases, leaving 11 bases between the germline ends. There are 12 residues in the CDR3. The CDR3 DNA sequence: TGCGCCAGCAGCTCCCGAGGACGGGAAGCTTTCTTT. Amino acid sequence: CASSSRGREAFF. The full variable domain, in which reference TRBV5-1 and TRBJ1-1 provide the parts outside the CDR3, is KAGVTQTPRYLIKTRGQQVTLSCSPISGHRSVSWYQQTPGQGLQFLFEYFSETQRNKGNFPGRFSGRQFSNSRSEMNVSTLELGDSALYLCASSSRGREAFFGQGTRLTVV.

To note about this clonotype: Being one base from a much bigger clone, this may be a read error. Because it lacks the conserved phenylalanine or tryptophan at the end, this CDR3 is likely a read error. The chain couples TRBV6-2 or TRBV6-3 to TRBJ2-3, with D possibly TRBD2 on 6 matching bases. V gave up 8 bases and J gave up 1 base, with 13 bases separating them. Germline CDR1 reads MNHEY; CDR2 reads SVGEGT. The CDR3 runs to 14 residues. For the CDR3, the DNA is TGTGCCAGCCGCCGGGCTAGCGGCACAGATACGCAGTATTCT. Translating it yields CASRRASGTDTQYS.

This clonotype occurred many times. The rearrangement joins TRBV7-9 to TRBJ2-2; possible D gene TRBD1, 5 bases. Germline CDR1 reads SEHNR; CDR2 reads FQNEAQ (reference sequence). The CDR3 length is 14 residues. V was cut by 5 bases and J by 7 bases, with 14 bases left in between. The CDR3 DNA reads TGTGCCAGCAGCCCCGTCGCAACAGGCGGGGAGCTGTTTTTT. This encodes CASSPVATGGELFF.

This clonotype was detected many times. V usage is TRBV12-3 or TRBV12-4 and J usage is TRBJ2-7; tentatively, D is TRBD2 (6 bases). The V and J ends lost 8 bases and 2 bases respectively, with 13 bases between them. The CDR3 runs 13 residues. DNA of the CDR3: TGTGCCAGCGGCAGCGGGTTGGCCTACGAGCAGTACTTC. This gives the protein CASGSGLAYEQYF.

The chain combines TRBV3-1 with TRBJ2-4; TRBD2 matches at 11 bases. The CDR3 totals 18 residues. The V segment lost 1 base and the J segment 6 bases; nucleotides outside the gene matches: 11. Germline V gene data show CDR1 as LGHDT and CDR2 as YNNKEL (reference sequence). The CDR3 region has the DNA TGTGCCAGCAGCCAAGGTCTAGCGGGAGGCTCCTCCCGAAACATTCAGTACTTC. Residues: CASSQGLAGGSSRNIQYF.

The rearrangement joins TRBV5-1 to TRBJ2-2; 8 nucleotides agree with TRBD1. V lost 0 bases and J lost 6; bases outside the gene matches: 7. The CDR3 runs to 16 residues. Germline V gene lookup returns CDR1 SGHRS and CDR2 YFSETQ. The CDR3 spells CASSLVGRGRPGELFF. The CDR3 nucleotides read TGCGCCAGCAGCTTGGTGGGCAGGGGGCGGCCCGGGGAGCTGTTTTTT.

The chain is built from TRBV15 and TRBJ2-7; tentatively, D is TRBD2 (7 bases). Between the trimmed V and J ends, which lost 4 bases and 0 bases, there was a span of 13 bases. The CDR3 extends over 15 amino acids. Germline CDR1 is LNHNV and CDR2 is YYDKDF (reference sequence). In DNA, the CDR3 is TGTGCCACCAGCACCGGGGGGCCTAGCTCCTACGAGCAGTACTTC. Protein product: CATSTGGPSSYEQYF.

In this sample, this clonotype turned up many times. The gene calls are TRBV28 and TRBJ2-7, with 9 positions matching TRBD2. CDR3 length: 14 residues. The junction had 8 bases not matched to a gene; V was cut back by 6 bases and J by 5 bases. Germline CDR1 and CDR2: MDHEN and SYDVKM. Here the CDR3 DNA reads TGTGCCAGCAGGGTAGCGGGAGCAGGCCACGAGCAGTACTTC. Translation gives CASRVAGAGHEQYF.

The gene calls are TRBV7-3 and TRBJ2-5; no reliable D call. The CDR3 is made up of 14 amino acids. Germline CDR1 and CDR2: SGHTA and FQGTGA. Trimming left V 2 bases short and J 5 bases short, with 12 bases between. In DNA form, the CDR3 reads TGTGCCAGCAGCTTAGCAGTTACGTCGGAGACCCAGTACTTC. It yields the protein CASSLAVTSETQYF.

The genes are TRBV27 and TRBJ2-1; 9 bases match TRBD1. The germline V gene encodes CDR1 MNHEY and CDR2 SMNVEV (reference sequence). CDR3 size: 15 residues. V shed 7 bases and J 8 bases; nucleotides not matched to a gene: 12. The CDR3 sequence is CASITGTGSPDEQFF. The CDR3, as DNA: TGTGCCAGCATTACCGGGACAGGGAGTCCGGATGAGCAGTTCTTC.

This clonotype showed up just once. Since a much larger clone is just one base distant, this may be a read error. The rearrangement joins TRBV7-9 to TRBJ2-3; 8 bases agree with TRBD2. CDR3 length: 14 residues. CDR1 SEHNR and CDR2 FQNEAQ come from the germline V gene (reference sequence). CDR3 sequence: CASSLSGSADTRYF. The CDR3, as DNA: TGTGCCAGCAGCCTCAGCGGGAGCGCAGATACGCGGTATTTT.